The 18 T cell receptor beta chains below all came from one sample that was sequenced in a study of cytomegalovirus exposure and HLA in healthy donors. 60 Vbeta and 13 Jbeta primers were used in PCR. Assay used: immunoSEQ multiplex PCR; TCRdb lists only in-frame clones, some missing. Of over 200,000 clones in the sample, approximately 80% were seen once. What was sequenced was PBMCs. The receptors originated from a woman aged 40 to 55 in good health and CMV-seronegative.

CDR3 loop: CASSQTSQQSYEQYF. In nucleotides, the CDR3 is TGCGCCAGCAGTCAAACTTCACAGCAATCCTACGAGCAGTACTTC. The chain links TRBV23-1 to TRBJ2-7; D call uncertain. TRBV23-1 is placed among ORFs of uncertain function. This CDR3 comprises 15 residues. Trimming left V 2 bases short and J 1 base short, with 12 bases between.

The gene calls are TRBV2 and TRBJ1-2, with TRBD1 identical over 10 bases. The germline gives CDR1 SNHLY, CDR2 FYNNEI. Unmatched junction bases numbered 1, after V lost 5 bases and J lost 7 bases. This CDR3 is 12 amino acids long. The CDR3 loop reads CASSRQGAGYTF. Written as DNA, the CDR3 is TGTGCCAGCAGTAGACAGGGGGCTGGCTACACCTTC.

The V gene is TRBV28, the J gene TRBJ1-2; D is possibly TRBD1 (5 bases). V was cut by 5 bases and J by 1 base, with 11 bases left in between. CDR1 MDHEN and CDR2 SYDVKM come from the germline V gene. The CDR3 is made up of 14 amino acids. The CDR3 bases are TGTGCCAGCAGTACAAATCAGGGTAACTATGGCTACACCTTC. Amino acid sequence: CASSTNQGNYGYTF.

V and J are TRBV15 and TRBJ1-5; D might be TRBD1 (5 bases). Germline V gene sequence: CDR1 LNHNV, CDR2 YYDKDF (reference sequence). Trimming pared 0 bases from V and 6 bases from J, leaving 12 bases between. This CDR3 spans 15 amino acids. In DNA form, the CDR3 reads TGTGCCACCAGCAGAGACCGGGGGTCAGGTCAGCCCCAGCATTTT. This encodes CATSRDRGSGQPQHF.

The chain's CDR3 is CASSALGQGRTGELFF. Written as DNA, the CDR3 is TGTGCCAGCAGCGCCCTGGGACAGGGGAGGACCGGGGAGCTGTTTTTT. J is TRBJ2-2 and V is TRBV7-9, with 10 bases that match TRBD1. The trim removed 5 bases at V and 5 bases at J, leaving 8 bases unmatched. CDR3 size: 16 residues. Per the germline V gene, CDR1 is SEHNR and CDR2 is FQNEAQ (reference sequence).

This chain links TRBV19 with TRBJ2-3, with D uncertain. V lost 6 bases and J 1 base, leaving 11 bases between the germline ends. This CDR3 has 14 residues. Germline V gives CDR1 LNHDA, CDR2 SQIVND (reference sequence). The CDR3 DNA sequence: TGTGCCAGTAGCGCAGGCTTGCGCACAGATACGCAGTATTTT. Translation: CASSAGLRTDTQYF.

The chain is built from TRBV2 and TRBJ2-1; 11 nucleotides match TRBD2. CDR3 length equals 15 residues. V dropped 8 bases and J dropped 8; count of bases not matched to a gene: 11. Germline V CDR1 and CDR2: SNHLY, FYNNEI. This CDR3 is CASFAVTSGAYEQFF. The DNA for the CDR3 is TGTGCCAGCTTTGCGGTGACTAGCGGGGCCTATGAGCAGTTCTTC.

The chain has TRBV5-1 and TRBJ2-6, with a tentative D call TRBD1 (5 bases). CDR3 length: 15 amino acids. Between the trimmed V and J ends, which lost 2 bases and 4 bases, there was a span of 10 bases. CDR1 is SGHRS and CDR2 is YFSETQ in the germline V gene. The CDR3 sequence: CASSFGAAGANVLTF. The CDR3 region has the DNA TGCGCCAGCAGCTTTGGGGCCGCCGGGGCCAACGTCCTGACTTTC.

The CDR3 sequence: CASSETSGGRETQYF. CDR3 coding DNA: TGTGCCAGCAGCGAGACTAGCGGGGGCAGGGAGACCCAGTACTTC. This chain uses TRBV9 with TRBJ2-5, with TRBD2 identical over 12 bases. The J segment lost 5 bases and the V segment lost 3 bases, leaving 5 bases of the junction unmatched. The CDR3 covers 15 residues. Germline CDR1 and CDR2: SGDLS and YYNGEE.

This sequence joins TRBV6-6 and TRBJ2-7, with a weak D call TRBD1 (6 bases). V was clipped by 10 bases and J by 3 bases, with 10 bases between them. CDR1 is MNHNY and CDR2 is SVGAGI in the germline V gene (reference sequence). CDR3 size: 11 residues. The CDR3 nucleotides read TGTGCCATATTCAGGGGCTACGAGCAGTACTTC. Protein sequence: CAIFRGYEQYF.

In its sample, this clone was seen once. This chain uses TRBV10-3 with TRBJ1-3; tentatively, D is TRBD1 (5 bases). Per germline, CDR1 ENHRY and CDR2 SYGVKD. The CDR3 length is 15 residues. With 4 bases removed from V and 1 base from J, the gap between germline ends came to 11 bases. CDR3 sequence: CAISAAGLSGNTIYF. Written as DNA, the CDR3 is TGTGCCATCAGTGCTGCAGGGTTGTCTGGAAACACCATATATTTT.

The V gene is TRBV2, the J gene TRBJ2-1; 10 bases map to TRBD2. The J segment lost 5 bases and the V segment lost 5 bases, leaving 9 bases of the junction unmatched. CDR1 is SNHLY and CDR2 is FYNNEI in the germline V gene. CDR3 length: 16 amino acids. CDR3 region: CASSFWTSGSNNEQFF. The CDR3 coding sequence is TGTGCCAGCAGTTTCTGGACTAGCGGATCCAACAATGAGCAGTTCTTC.

This clone was detected only once. The chain carries TRBV14 and TRBJ1-6; tentative D call: TRBD1 (5 bases). V was cut by 4 bases and J by 6 bases, with 10 bases left in between. Germline-derived CDR1 and CDR2 are SGHDN and FVKESK. This CDR3 has 14 amino acids. The CDR3 nucleotides read TGTGCCAGCAGCCCAACGGGGGGTAATTCACCCCTCCACTTT. The encoded protein is CASSPTGGNSPLHF.

The table lists this clone with a count of one. V usage is TRBV13 and J usage is TRBJ1-3; perhaps TRBD1 as D (6 bases). Deletions cut 0 bases from V and 2 bases from J, with 20 bases between. Germline CDR1 reads PRHDT; CDR2 reads FYEKMQ (reference sequence). This CDR3 is built from 19 residues. Written as DNA, the CDR3 is TGTGCCAGCAGCTTAGGAGCGGCAGGGGACCGGCAAACTGGAAACACCATATATTTT. This encodes CASSLGAAGDRQTGNTIYF. Using reference TRBV13 and TRBJ1-3 for the parts outside the CDR3, the full variable domain is AAGVIQSPRHLIKEKRETATLKCYPIPRHDTVYWYQQGPGQDPQFLISFYEKMQSDKGSIPDRFSAQQFSDYHSELNMSSLELGDSALYFCASSLGAAGDRQTGNTIYFGEGSWLTVV.

This clone was seen a single time. The rearrangement uses TRBV11-3 and TRBJ2-3; perhaps TRBD1 as D (5 bases). The CDR3 consists of 13 residues. Deletions cut 5 bases from V and 6 bases from J, with 12 bases between. The germline V gene has CDR1 SGHNT and CDR2 YENEEA. The CDR3 region has the DNA TGTGCCAGCAGCAACAGGCCCGCGGATACGCAGTATTTT. Its translation: CASSNRPADTQYF.

The chain recombines TRBV11-2 with TRBJ2-7, with D uncertain. The CDR3 is 14 amino acids. Germline values: CDR1 SGHAT, CDR2 FQNNGV. V dropped 5 bases and J dropped 3 bases, with 14 bases sitting between them. CDR3 sequence (DNA): TGTGCCAGCAGCCACCCCGTGAGGTACTACGAGCAGTACTTC. Its translation: CASSHPVRYYEQYF. Full variable domain (remainder filled in from reference TRBV11-2 and TRBJ2-7): EAGVAQSPRYKIIEKRQSVAFWCNPISGHATLYWYQQILGQGPKLLIQFQNNGVVDDSQLPKDRFSAERLKGVDSTLKIQPAKLEDSAVYLCASSHPVRYYEQYFGPGTRLTVT.

The chain links TRBV6-5 to TRBJ2-7, with D hard to call. This CDR3 has 15 amino acids. With 0 bases removed from V and 0 bases from J, the gap between germline ends came to 9 bases. Germline assignment: CDR1 MNHEY and CDR2 SVGAGI. CDR3 sequence: CASSYSYVSSYEQYF. The CDR3 DNA is TGTGCCAGCAGTTACTCGTACGTGAGCTCCTACGAGCAGTACTTC.

This clone appeared once. The chain is built from TRBV11-1 and TRBJ1-1; D unresolved. The CDR3 is made up of 12 amino acids. V shed 5 bases and J shed 11 bases, with 15 bases lying between them. Germline CDR1 SGHAT, CDR2 FQDESV (reference sequence). The CDR3, as DNA: TGTGCCAGCAGCCAGGTACGGGGTGAGGCTTTCTTT. Its translation: CASSQVRGEAFF. Variable domain in full (rest from reference TRBV11-1 and TRBJ1-1): EAEVAQSPRYKITEKSQAVAFWCDPISGHATLYWYRQILGQGPELLVQFQDESVVDDSQLPKDRFSAERLKGVDSTLKIQPAELGDSAMYLCASSQVRGEAFFGQGTRLTVV.